This is a list of T cell receptor beta chains from one sample in a study of shared clonotypes between healthy human individuals. Clones were sequenced by immunoSEQ multiplex PCR, and TCRdb holds only the in-frame ones, with some missing. Counted here are around 1.6 million clones, 98% occurring once; the ten biggest clones make up approximately 0.44%. The material sequenced was naive CD4+ T cells sorted from blood. All receptors derive from a man aged 25-45 years in good health. Each CDR3 is given with its conserved first and last residue. The D gene is left open where the match is weak. Size tells how often a clone was seen (once, few, many) or the class of an expanded clone, and some rows leave it out.

cdr3_aa	cdr3_nt	d_call	v_call	j_call	clone_size
CSVEEMMKQGNEQFF	TGCAGCGTTGAAGAGATGATGAAGCAGGGCAATGAGCAGTTCTTC	-	TRBV29-1	TRBJ2-1	-
CASSPSWGGAQPGANVLTF	TGTGCCAGCAGCCCATCGTGGGGGGGGGCTCAACCTGGGGCCAACGTCCTGACTTTC	-	TRBV5-4	TRBJ2-6	-
CASSYGRGGYNEQFF	TGTGCCAGCAGTTACGGCAGGGGGGGCTACAATGAGCAGTTCTTC	-	TRBV6-5	TRBJ2-1	-
CASSHAAGEREAFF	TGCGCCAGCAGCCACGCGGCGGGGGAACGTGAAGCTTTCTTT	-	TRBV5-1	TRBJ1-1	-
CASSPYIHSNQPQHF	TGTGCCAGTAGCCCATATATCCATAGCAATCAGCCCCAGCATTTT	-	TRBV19	TRBJ1-5	once
CASSSDRVNTDTQYF	TGTGCCAGCAGCTCGGACAGGGTAAACACAGATACGCAGTATTTT	TRBD1	TRBV5-4	TRBJ2-3	-
CSTSRGGGETQYF	TGCAGCACAAGTAGGGGGGGCGGCGAGACCCAGTACTTC	-	TRBV29-1	TRBJ2-5	-
CASSIVRGNTEAFF	TGTGCCAGCTCGATAGTCAGGGGTAACACTGAAGCTTTCTTT	-	TRBV2	TRBJ1-1	-
CASSLMRVQYNEQFF	TGTGCCAGCAGCCTCATGAGGGTACAGTACAATGAGCAGTTCTTC	-	TRBV5-6	TRBJ2-1	-
CASSVVDAPGGNIQYF	TGTGCCAGCAGCGTAGTGGACGCCCCGGGGGGAAACATTCAGTACTTC	TRBD2	TRBV9	TRBJ2-4	-
CASTQPGTGGGGGYGYTF	TGTGCCAGCACCCAACCGGGGACAGGGGGCGGAGGGGGCTATGGCTACACCTTC	TRBD1	TRBV14	TRBJ1-2	-
CASSMGGSGRARGTQYF	TGTGCCAGTAGTATGGGCGGTAGCGGGAGGGCCCGGGGCACGCAGTATTTT	TRBD2	TRBV19	TRBJ2-3	-
CASSLLGDRASYEQYF	TGTGCCAGCAGTTTATTAGGAGACAGGGCCTCCTACGAGCAGTACTTC	TRBD1	TRBV28	TRBJ2-7	-
CASSLDPGAGPLSGNTIYF	TGTGCCAGCAGCTTAGATCCTGGGGCAGGACCCCTCTCTGGAAACACCATATATTTT	-	TRBV11-2	TRBJ1-3	-
CAISPTGGRQETQYF	TGTGCCATCAGCCCGACAGGGGGCCGTCAGGAGACCCAGTACTTC	TRBD1	TRBV10-3	TRBJ2-5	-
CASSLRGRRLSREQFF	TGTGCCAGCAGCTTAAGAGGGAGGCGGTTGTCTAGGGAGCAGTTCTTC	-	TRBV7-8	TRBJ2-1	-
CASSVGTGADTQYF	TGTGCCAGCAGCGTCGGGACAGGGGCAGATACGCAGTATTTT	TRBD1	TRBV9	TRBJ2-3	-
CASSLSWQGPGNTIYF	TGTGCCAGCAGTTTGTCCTGGCAGGGCCCTGGAAACACCATATATTTT	-	TRBV28	TRBJ1-3	-
CASSMVNNYGYTF	TGTGCCAGTAGTATGGTGAATAACTATGGCTACACCTTC	-	TRBV19	TRBJ1-2	-
CASSQLAIGEQYF	TGTGCCAGCAGCCAGTTAGCCATCGGCGAGCAGTACTTC	-	TRBV6-1	TRBJ2-7	-
CASSDFGTEAFF	TGTGCCAGCAGTGACTTTGGCACTGAAGCTTTCTTT	-	TRBV6-1	TRBJ1-1	-
CAIAPLGGPGDYGYTF	TGTGCCATCGCCCCATTGGGGGGGCCCGGAGACTATGGCTACACCTTC	-	TRBV10-3	TRBJ1-2	-
CAINPAGAGYNEQFF	TGTGCCATCAATCCAGCGGGAGCGGGCTACAATGAGCAGTTCTTC	TRBD2	TRBV10-3	TRBJ2-1	-
CAWSASGWQSSYEQYF	TGTGCCTGGAGTGCTAGCGGGTGGCAGAGCTCCTACGAGCAGTACTTC	TRBD2	TRBV30	TRBJ2-7	-
CASSPTASGNTYNEQFF	TGTGCCAGCAGCCCGACCGCTAGCGGGAATACCTACAATGAGCAGTTCTTC	TRBD2	TRBV5-4	TRBJ2-1	-
CASSAEGTIVMNTEAFF	TGTGCCAGCAGCGCCGAGGGGACAATTGTGATGAACACTGAAGCTTTCTTT	-	TRBV9	TRBJ1-1	-
CASSLGSGVRDTQYF	TGTGCCAGCAGCTTGGGGAGCGGAGTCAGGGATACGCAGTATTTT	-	TRBV11-2	TRBJ2-3	-
CSPIIKTDTQYF	TGCAGCCCGATCATAAAGACAGATACGCAGTATTTT	-	TRBV29-1	TRBJ2-3	-
CASSVEGSIGQPQHF	TGTGCCAGCAGCGTAGAGGGGTCTATCGGGCAGCCCCAGCATTTT	-	TRBV9	TRBJ1-5	-
CASRSRATNEKLFF	TGTGCCAGCAGGAGCCGGGCAACTAATGAAAAACTGTTTTTT	-	TRBV6-1	TRBJ1-4	-
CASSEPGLSFEQYF	TGCGCCAGCAGCGAACCGGGACTATCCTTCGAGCAGTACTTC	TRBD2	TRBV4-1	TRBJ2-7	-
CAWSVRGYQPQHF	TGTGCCTGGAGTGTCAGGGGCTATCAGCCCCAGCATTTT	-	TRBV30	TRBJ1-5	-
CASSTLFNEQFF	TGCGCCAGCAGTACCCTCTTCAATGAGCAGTTCTTC	-	TRBV10-2	TRBJ2-1	-
CASRQNPNTEAFF	TGTGCCAGCAGGCAAAATCCAAACACTGAAGCTTTCTTT	-	TRBV5-4	TRBJ1-1	-
CASSFPITSGGNQPQHF	TGTGCCAGCAGTTTCCCGATTACATCGGGCGGCAATCAGCCCCAGCATTTT	-	TRBV28	TRBJ1-5	-
CASSRTGVLPYEQYF	TGTGCCAGTAGTCGCACGGGGGTTCTTCCCTACGAGCAGTACTTC	-	TRBV19	TRBJ2-7	-
CASSLIVGTVFYEQYF	TGTGCCAGTAGTCTCATCGTCGGGACAGTATTCTACGAGCAGTACTTC	TRBD1	TRBV19	TRBJ2-7	-
CASSTPGLGETQYF	TGTGCCAGTAGTACCCCGGGACTAGGCGAGACCCAGTACTTC	TRBD2	TRBV19	TRBJ2-5	-
CASSLGVVQETQYF	TGTGCCAGCAGCTTAGGCGTGGTTCAAGAGACCCAGTACTTC	-	TRBV7-8	TRBJ2-5	once
CASGPGGRMDTQYF	TGTGCTAGTGGTCCGGGAGGGCGGATGGATACGCAGTATTTT	TRBD2	TRBV12-5	TRBJ2-3	-